Each of the 19 T cell receptor beta chains below was sequenced from the same sample in a study of CD8 T cells in ankylosing spondylitis. One entry per CDR3 protein, called by TCRdb with MiXCR from the 5' RACE reads. The sample has about 260,000 distinct CDR3 sequences; around 20% are singletons. Sequenced input: blood, either unsorted or a sorted T cell fraction (not recorded which). The source is a male donor with ankylosing spondylitis or in good health (not recorded which).

The CDR3 DNA is TGCAGTGCTAGTAGTTGGAACAGGAACACTGAAGCTTTCTTT. Its translation: CSASSWNRNTEAFF. This chain connects TRBV20-1 to TRBJ1-1; D not certain. Germline CDR1 is DFQATT and CDR2 is SNEGSKA (reference sequence). V lost 3 bases to trimming and J lost 1 base, with 12 bases between them. The CDR3 has 14 amino acids.

This clonotype was recorded a few times. The chain employs TRBV7-9 and TRBJ1-6; D is possibly TRBD1 (6 bases). Looked up from germline, CDR1 is SEHNR and CDR2 is FQNEAQ (reference sequence). The V gene lost 5 bases and the J gene lost 0 bases, with 11 bases spanning the gap. This CDR3 contains 16 residues. Here the CDR3 DNA reads TGTGCCAGCAGCGAGGACAGCCGCTCCTATAATTCACCCCTCCACTTT. It is translated as CASSEDSRSYNSPLHF.

This clonotype was seen a few times. V is TRBV4-1 and J is TRBJ2-2; 10 nucleotides agree with TRBD2. Trimming took 2 bases from V and 7 from J; bases not matched to a gene: 10. The CDR3 is made up of 17 amino acids. From germline, CDR1 is MGHRA and CDR2 YSYEKL. CDR3 region: CASSQIVTSGTNGELFF. DNA of the CDR3: TGCGCCAGCAGCCAAATCGTAACTAGCGGGACGAACGGGGAGCTGTTTTTT.

This clonotype has just a few counts. The chain uses TRBV15 and TRBJ1-1; D is unclear. The CDR3 has 15 amino acids. The V and J ends lost 5 bases and 0 bases respectively, with 13 bases between them. Looked up from germline, CDR1 is LNHNV and CDR2 is YYDKDF (reference sequence). CDR3 loop: CATSPRLGLNTEAFF. In nucleotides, the CDR3 is TGTGCCACCAGCCCTCGCTTAGGACTGAACACTGAAGCTTTCTTT.

This rearrangement joins TRBV14 to TRBJ2-1; 8 nucleotides line up with TRBD1. The CDR3 length is 18 residues. Germline V CDR1 and CDR2: SGHDN, FVKESK. V lost 1 base, J lost 3 bases, and 11 bases stayed unmatched. Here the CDR3 reads CASSQAPLQGGFYNEQFF. The DNA for the CDR3 is TGTGCCAGCAGCCAAGCTCCCCTACAGGGGGGATTCTACAATGAGCAGTTCTTC.

This clonotype was seen only a few times. A much larger clone differs from this one at a single base, so this may be a read error. The chain combines TRBV5-1 with TRBJ2-5; 9 bases fit TRBD2. The CDR3 length is 15 residues. Germline trimming cut 0 bases from V and 1 base from J; bases unmatched to any gene: 1. Germline V gene lookup returns CDR1 SGHRS and CDR2 YFSETQ. The CDR3 sequence is CASSLGLAVQETQYF. The CDR3 coding sequence is TGCGCCAGCAGCTTGGGACTAGCGGTCCAAGAGACCCAGTACTTC.

The chain employs TRBV2 and TRBJ1-1; unclear D gene. V shed 4 bases and J shed 0 bases, with 9 bases lying between them. Per germline, CDR1 SNHLY and CDR2 FYNNEI. This CDR3 comprises 14 residues. For the CDR3, the DNA is TGTGCCAGCAGTGGAATTCGGATGAACACTGAAGCTTTCTTT. Protein sequence: CASSGIRMNTEAFF. The full variable domain, its missing parts supplied by reference TRBV2 and TRBJ1-1, is EPEVTQTPSHQVTQMGQEVILRCVPISNHLYFYWYRQILGQKVEFLVSFYNNEISEKSEIFDDQFSVERPDGSNFTLKIRSTKLEDSAMYFCASSGIRMNTEAFFGQGTRLTVV.

The chain joins TRBV5-1 to TRBJ2-2; 9 bases fit TRBD1. This CDR3 comprises 15 residues. Germline V gene lookup returns CDR1 SGHRS and CDR2 YFSETQ. J was trimmed by 2 bases and V by 5 bases; bases with no gene match: 4. Here the CDR3 reads CASRRTGANTGELFF. Written as DNA, the CDR3 is TGCGCCAGCAGGAGGACAGGGGCTAACACCGGGGAGCTGTTTTTT.

The chain joins TRBV5-1 to TRBJ1-4; 8 positions agree with TRBD1. Germline CDR1 SGHRS, CDR2 YFSETQ. With V trimmed by 3 bases and J by 7 bases, 5 bases remained unmatched. This CDR3 region has 14 residues. For the CDR3, the DNA is TGCGCCAGCAGCTCCGGACAGGGCGGTGAAAAACTGTTTTTT. Its translation is CASSSGQGGEKLFF.

This clonotype was picked up many times. The rearrangement uses TRBV4-1 and TRBJ2-2; 9 bases line up with TRBD2. J was trimmed by 5 bases and V by 2 bases; bases with no gene match: 6. The CDR3 length is 16 residues. Germline CDR1 MGHRA, CDR2 YSYEKL. CDR3 bases: TGCGCCAGCAGCCAAATTAGCGGGAGAGGGACCGGGGAGCTGTTTTTT. This codes for CASSQISGRGTGELFF.

The CDR3 is CASSYRDSYGYTF. In nucleotides, the CDR3 is TGTGCCAGCAGTTACCGCGACAGCTATGGCTACACCTTC. V and J are TRBV6-6 and TRBJ1-2; tentatively, D is TRBD1 (5 bases). Looked up from germline, CDR1 is MNHNY and CDR2 is SVGAGI (reference sequence). CDR3 length: 13 residues. The V and J ends lost 2 bases and 4 bases respectively, with 8 bases between them.

This chain uses TRBV20-1 with TRBJ2-7, with a weak D call TRBD2 (6 bases). The CDR3 has 14 amino acids. Germline CDR1 reads DFQATT; CDR2 reads SNEGSKA (reference sequence). The germline V and J ends were trimmed by 3 bases and 6 bases, with 18 bases remaining between them. CDR3 residues: CSASGGRAGGEQYV. The CDR3, as DNA: TGCAGTGCTAGTGGGGGAAGGGCCGGGGGCGAGCAGTACGTC.

This sequence joins TRBV6-1 and TRBJ2-3; D call uncertain. V was cut by 2 bases and J by 6 bases, with 15 bases left in between. The germline V gene encodes CDR1 MNHNS and CDR2 SASEGT. The CDR3 totals 15 residues. CDR3 protein: CASSETSNYGDTQYF. CDR3 DNA: TGTGCCAGCAGTGAAACGTCGAACTACGGGGATACGCAGTATTTT.

The V call is TRBV5-1, the J call TRBJ2-5, with D possibly matching TRBD2 (6 bases). The germline V and J ends were trimmed by 4 bases and 3 bases, with 10 bases remaining between them. This CDR3 has 13 amino acids. CDR1 and CDR2 (germline): SGHRS, YFSETQ. This CDR3 reads CASSAGREETQYF. Written as DNA, the CDR3 is TGCGCCAGCAGCGCGGGACGTGAAGAGACCCAGTACTTC.

This clonotype appeared a few times. The J gene is TRBJ1-1, the V gene TRBV20-1; TRBD1 is a possible D gene (5 bases). The V and J ends lost 5 bases and 4 bases respectively, with 11 bases between them. This CDR3 is 12 amino acids long. Germline lookup yields CDR1 DFQATT and CDR2 SNEGSKA (reference sequence). For the CDR3, the DNA is TGCAGTGCTTCCCAGGGAACCACTGAAGCTTTCTTT. This gives the protein CSASQGTTEAFF.

V and J are TRBV9 and TRBJ2-2; 10 bases fit TRBD2. This CDR3 has 17 amino acids. Germline trimming cut 0 bases from V and 6 bases from J; bases unmatched to any gene: 8. Germline values: CDR1 SGDLS, CDR2 YYNGEE. The CDR3 spells CASSVGVASGRSGELFF. In nucleotides, the CDR3 is TGTGCCAGCAGCGTAGGAGTCGCTAGCGGGAGATCCGGGGAGCTGTTTTTT.

This clonotype turned up a few times. The V call is TRBV10-3, the J call TRBJ2-3; 10 bases line up with TRBD1. The CDR3 totals 14 residues. J gave up 4 bases and V 7 bases, and 5 bases lay outside the gene matches. From germline, CDR1 is ENHRY and CDR2 SYGVKD. This CDR3 reads CAIMGQGFADTQYF. As DNA, the CDR3 is TGTGCCATCATGGGACAGGGGTTCGCAGATACGCAGTATTTT.

The V gene is TRBV6-5, the J gene TRBJ2-7, with 9 bases aligning to TRBD1. Trimming cost V 2 bases and J 3 bases; bases outside gene matches: 8. The CDR3 is 16 amino acids. Germline V gives CDR1 MNHEY, CDR2 SVGAGI. The CDR3 loop reads CASSYLRQGVNYEQYV. The CDR3 region has the DNA TGTGCCAGCAGTTACCTTCGACAGGGGGTAAACTACGAGCAGTACGTC.

This clonotype occurred many times. The V gene is TRBV12-3 or TRBV12-4, the J gene TRBJ2-5; 11 nucleotides align to TRBD2. The CDR3 has 17 amino acids. V trimming: 6 bases; J trimming: 2 bases; junction bases outside the gene matches: 11. CDR3 loop: CASRGTQGLAVQETQYF. Here the CDR3 DNA reads TGTGCCAGCAGGGGAACCCAGGGACTAGCGGTGCAAGAGACCCAGTACTTC.